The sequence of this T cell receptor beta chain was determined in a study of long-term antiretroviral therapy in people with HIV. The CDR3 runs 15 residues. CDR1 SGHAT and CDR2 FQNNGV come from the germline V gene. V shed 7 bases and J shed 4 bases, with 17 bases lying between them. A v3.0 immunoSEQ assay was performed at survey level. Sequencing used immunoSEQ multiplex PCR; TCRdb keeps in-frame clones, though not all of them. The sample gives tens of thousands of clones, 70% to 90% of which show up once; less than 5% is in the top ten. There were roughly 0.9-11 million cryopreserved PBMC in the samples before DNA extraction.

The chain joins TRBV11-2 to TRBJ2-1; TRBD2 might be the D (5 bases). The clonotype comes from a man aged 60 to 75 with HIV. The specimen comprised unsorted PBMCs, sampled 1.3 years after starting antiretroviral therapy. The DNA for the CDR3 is TGTGCCAGCAAAGACGAGCGGTCCTTGTACAATGAGCAGTTCTTC. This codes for CASKDERSLYNEQFF.